What follows describes a single TCR beta chain. What it recognizes is unknown. These data originate in a study of metastatic and nonmetastatic thyroid tumors. Findings and limits, study-wide: As reported, TCR beta diversity in blood and tumor was significantly higher in malignant thyroid tumors than in benign nodules.

Patients were all untreated before their thyroid surgery. Study processing details: It was from CDR3 differences across clinicopathological groups that a distant-metastasis classifier for papillary thyroid cancer was built. Through MiXCR, TCRdb re-clonotyped the PCR reads. The V and J calls and clone size are TCRdb's, not the authors'. Of about 82,000 clones in the sample, approximately 12% are singletons; the top ten hold roughly 8.2%. CDR3 size: 15 residues. CDR1 DFQATT and CDR2 SNEGSKA come from the germline V gene (reference sequence). The J segment lost 8 bases and the V segment lost 6 bases, leaving 13 bases of the junction unmatched.

Material for sequencing was tumor tissue. This TCR derives from a female donor with papillary thyroid cancer or a benign thyroid nodule (not recorded which). Some clones in this sample may be carry-over from other donors' samples. The chain joins TRBV20-1 to TRBJ2-1; 10 nucleotides match TRBD2. The CDR3: CSARRLAGDWDEQFF. The CDR3 DNA reads TGCAGTGCGAGAAGGCTAGCGGGAGATTGGGATGAGCAGTTCTTC.